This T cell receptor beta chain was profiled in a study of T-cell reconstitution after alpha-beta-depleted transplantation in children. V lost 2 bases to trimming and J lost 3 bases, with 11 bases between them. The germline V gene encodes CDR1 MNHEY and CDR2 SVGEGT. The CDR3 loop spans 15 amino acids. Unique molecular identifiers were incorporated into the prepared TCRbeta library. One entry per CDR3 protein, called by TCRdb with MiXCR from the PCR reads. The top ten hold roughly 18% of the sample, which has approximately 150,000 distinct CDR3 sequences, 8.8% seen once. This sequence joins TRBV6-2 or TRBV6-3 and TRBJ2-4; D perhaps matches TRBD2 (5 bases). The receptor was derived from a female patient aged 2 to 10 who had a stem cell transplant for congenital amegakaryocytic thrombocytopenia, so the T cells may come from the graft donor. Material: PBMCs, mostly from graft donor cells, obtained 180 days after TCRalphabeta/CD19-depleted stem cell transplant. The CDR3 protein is CASSYVRTYKNIQYF. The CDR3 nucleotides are TGTGCCAGCAGTTACGTCCGGACTTACAAAAACATTCAGTACTTC.